The clone carrying this T cell receptor (beta chain) was observed a single time. Individuals drawn from under 30 US areas were about 18 to 90 years old. Recovered status applied to Cohort 3 donors who had two consecutive negative PCRs. It also applied to those with clearance or with symptom resolution. The source of the sample is a study of blood T cell repertoires in COVID-19. In the source study's methods: Using reference gene primer amplification, nucleated cell counts were estimated. Using immunoSEQ multiplex PCR, the repertoire was profiled, and TCRdb retains in-frame clones only, with some absent. The V and J calls and the clone size are those of that table, but D and trimming were determined from the DNA. The sample lists about 480,000 clones; roughly 90% were seen once. CDR1 is MGHRA, CDR2 YSYEKL, per germline. Trimming removed 2 bases from V and 7 bases from J; junction bases left unmatched: 3. This CDR3 comprises 15 residues.

The origin of this receptor is a woman in her thirties or forties who had recovered from COVID-19. Sequencing was performed on PBMCs or T cells enriched from blood (not recorded which). The chain joins TRBV4-1 to TRBJ1-4, with 11 nucleotides matching TRBD1. CDR3 amino acids: CASSQPGQGVEKLFF. CDR3 DNA sequence: TGCGCCAGCAGCCAACCGGGACAGGGGGTTGAAAAACTGTTTTTT.